This T cell receptor (beta chain) was found in a study of T-cell reconstitution after alpha-beta-depleted transplantation in children. CDR3 size: 14 residues. Trimming removed 1 base from V and 12 bases from J; junction bases left unmatched: 9. Unique molecular identifiers were used to barcode this TCRbeta library. TCRdb itself ran the PCR reads through MiXCR, one entry per CDR3 protein. The sample has roughly 180,000 distinct CDR3 sequences, roughly 15% seen once; the top ten hold 13%. This clonotype was detected ten times or more. This clonotype originated in a human donor who donated a stem cell graft to a child with acute lymphoblastic leukemia. The starting material was PBMCs from the stem cell graft donor, obtained from the stem cell graft. The V gene is TRBV12-3 or TRBV12-4, the J gene TRBJ2-5; 9 bases fit TRBD2. The CDR3 DNA sequence: TGTGCCAGCAGTTTAGGGTTAGCGGGAGTGGTTGAGTACTTC. It codes for CASSLGLAGVVEYF.